The present T cell receptor beta chain was sequenced within a study of cytomegalovirus exposure and HLA in healthy donors. It was the roughly 110-subject validation cohort, separate from the approximately 620-subject first cohort, to which the donors belonged. As for this clone: The antigen is unknown.

The CDR3 is made up of 13 amino acids. Between the trimmed V and J ends, which lost 6 bases and 4 bases, there was a span of 15 bases. Germline assignment: CDR1 GTSNPN and CDR2 SVGIG (reference sequence). Sequencing used immunoSEQ multiplex PCR; TCRdb keeps in-frame clones, though not all of them. This table has 100,000 to 150,000 clones, around 95% appearing once. Findings and limits, study-wide: Investigators reported approximately 150 TCR beta chains as tied to cytomegalovirus.

The source of this sequence is a man younger than 30 in good health and CMV-seronegative. The chain recombines TRBV30 with TRBJ1-2; D may be TRBD1 (6 bases). Sequenced input: PBMCs. The CDR3 loop reads CACRGQTSYGYTF. CDR3 sequence (DNA): TGTGCCTGTAGAGGACAGACGTCCTATGGCTACACCTTC.